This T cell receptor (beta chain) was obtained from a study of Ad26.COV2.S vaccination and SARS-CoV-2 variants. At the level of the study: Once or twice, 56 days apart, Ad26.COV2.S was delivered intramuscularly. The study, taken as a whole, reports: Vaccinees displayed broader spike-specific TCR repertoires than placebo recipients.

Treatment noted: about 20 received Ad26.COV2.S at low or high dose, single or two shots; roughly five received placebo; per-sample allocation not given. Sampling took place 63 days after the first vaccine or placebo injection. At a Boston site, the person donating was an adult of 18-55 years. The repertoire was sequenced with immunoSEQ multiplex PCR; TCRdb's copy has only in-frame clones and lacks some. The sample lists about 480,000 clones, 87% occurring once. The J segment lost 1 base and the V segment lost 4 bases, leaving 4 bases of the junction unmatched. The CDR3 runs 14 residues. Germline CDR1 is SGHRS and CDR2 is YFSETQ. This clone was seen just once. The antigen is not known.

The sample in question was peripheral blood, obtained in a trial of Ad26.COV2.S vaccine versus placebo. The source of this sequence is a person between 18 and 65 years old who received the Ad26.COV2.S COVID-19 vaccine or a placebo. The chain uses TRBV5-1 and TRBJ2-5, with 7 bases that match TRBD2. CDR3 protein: CASSPGGIQETQYF. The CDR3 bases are TGCGCCAGCAGCCCGGGAGGTATCCAAGAGACCCAGTACTTC.